Shown below are 4 T cell receptor beta chains from a single sample sequenced in a study of post-analysis software for immune sequencing data. Study-level findings and limits: TRBV segments more frequent in patients than in controls numbered several and included TRBV5-6, TRBV5-1 and TRBV20-1.

For these TCRs, the target antigens are not known. cDNA libraries for TCR beta contained unique molecular identifiers. MiXCR, run by TCRdb on the PCR reads, gives a single entry per CDR3 protein. The profile shows about 540,000 distinct CDR3 sequences, under 40% of them singletons. Material for sequencing was blood. The receptor set was obtained from a girl aged 2-17 years with multiple sclerosis.

The chain carries TRBV6-5 and TRBJ2-3, with 13 nucleotides matching TRBD2. The CDR3 consists of 15 residues. With 5 bases clipped from V and 8 bases from J, the junction kept 7 bases outside the gene matches. Germline V gene lookup returns CDR1 MNHEY and CDR2 SVGAGI. Here the CDR3 DNA reads TGTGCCAGCAGTCAACAAACTAGCGGGGGGGTTACGCAGTATTTT. Translation: CASSQQTSGGVTQYF.

This clonotype came up many times. J is TRBJ2-5 and V is TRBV5-1; D is ambiguous. The V end was cut by 4 bases, the J end by 2 bases, with 9 bases between. The CDR3 is 13 residues long. Germline CDR1 reads SGHRS; CDR2 reads YFSETQ. CDR3 amino acids: CASSLGGQETQYF. The CDR3 DNA reads as TGCGCCAGCAGCCTCGGTGGACAAGAGACCCAGTACTTC.

The J gene is TRBJ2-3, the V gene TRBV20-1; TRBD2 aligns across 14 bases. The germline V gene has CDR1 DFQATT and CDR2 SNEGSKA (reference sequence). After removal of 6 bases from V and 1 base from J, the junction contained 3 bases not matched to a gene. This CDR3 spans 15 amino acids. The CDR3 spells CSAGTSGGGTDTQYF. In nucleotides, the CDR3 is TGCAGTGCCGGGACTAGCGGGGGAGGCACAGATACGCAGTATTTT.

V usage is TRBV29-1 and J usage is TRBJ2-1, with D perhaps matching TRBD1 (5 bases). Germline V gene lookup returns CDR1 SQVTM and CDR2 ANQGSEA. The CDR3 is made up of 12 amino acids. The V and J ends lost 6 bases and 1 base respectively, with 7 bases between them. Here the CDR3 DNA reads TGCAGCGTCCCAGGGTCCTACAATGAGCAGTTCTTC. This translates into CSVPGSYNEQFF.